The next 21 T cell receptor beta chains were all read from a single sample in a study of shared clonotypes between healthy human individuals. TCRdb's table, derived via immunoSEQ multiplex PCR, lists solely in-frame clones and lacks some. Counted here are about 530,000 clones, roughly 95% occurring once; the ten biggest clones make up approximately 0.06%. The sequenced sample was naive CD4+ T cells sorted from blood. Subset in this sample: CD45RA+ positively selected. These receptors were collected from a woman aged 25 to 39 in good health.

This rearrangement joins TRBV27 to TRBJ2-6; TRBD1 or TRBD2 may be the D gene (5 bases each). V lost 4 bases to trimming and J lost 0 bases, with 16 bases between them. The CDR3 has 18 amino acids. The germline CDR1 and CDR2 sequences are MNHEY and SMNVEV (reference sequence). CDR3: CASSSPGRSSSGANVLTF. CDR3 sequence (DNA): TGTGCCAGCAGTTCTCCGGGACGAAGCTCCTCTGGGGCCAACGTCCTGACTTTC. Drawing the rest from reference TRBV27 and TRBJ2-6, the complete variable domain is EAQVTQNPRYLITVTGKKLTVTCSQNMNHEYMSWYRQDPGLGLRQIYYSMNVEVTDKGDVPEGYKVSRKEKRNFPLILESPSPNQTSLYFCASSSPGRSSSGANVLTFGAGSRLTVL.

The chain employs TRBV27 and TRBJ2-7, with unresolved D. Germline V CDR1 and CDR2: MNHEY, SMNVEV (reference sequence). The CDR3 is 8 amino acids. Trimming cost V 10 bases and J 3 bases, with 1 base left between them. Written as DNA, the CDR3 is TGTGCCAACTACGAGCAGTACTTC. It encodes CANYEQYF.

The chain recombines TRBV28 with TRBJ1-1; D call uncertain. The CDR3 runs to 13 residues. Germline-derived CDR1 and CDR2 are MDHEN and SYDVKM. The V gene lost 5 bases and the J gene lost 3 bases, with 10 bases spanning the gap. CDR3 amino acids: CASSGRVDTEAFF. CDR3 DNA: TGTGCCAGCAGTGGTAGGGTCGACACTGAAGCTTTCTTT.

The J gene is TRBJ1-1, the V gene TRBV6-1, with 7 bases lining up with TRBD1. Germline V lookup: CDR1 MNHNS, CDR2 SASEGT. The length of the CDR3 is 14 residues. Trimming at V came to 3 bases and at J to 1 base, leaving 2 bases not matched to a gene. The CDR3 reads CASSEGQWNTEAFF. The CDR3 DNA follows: TGTGCCAGCAGTGAGGGACAGTGGAACACTGAAGCTTTCTTT.

CDR3 amino acids: CATSRDWPEGAKGYTF. The CDR3 DNA follows: TGTGCCACCAGCAGAGATTGGCCGGAGGGGGCGAAAGGCTACACCTTC. This chain joins TRBV15 and TRBJ1-2; TRBD1 matches at 7 bases. In germline, CDR1 is LNHNV, CDR2 YYDKDF (reference sequence). The CDR3 is made up of 16 amino acids. V trimming: 0 bases; J trimming: 8 bases; junction bases outside the gene matches: 12.

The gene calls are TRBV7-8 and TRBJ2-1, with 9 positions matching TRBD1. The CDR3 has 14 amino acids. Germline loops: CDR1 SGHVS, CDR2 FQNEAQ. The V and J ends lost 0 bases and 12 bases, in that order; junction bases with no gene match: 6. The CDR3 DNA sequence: TGTGCCAGCAGCTTAGCGAGGGACAGGGTTGTGCAGTTCTTC. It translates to CASSLARDRVVQFF.

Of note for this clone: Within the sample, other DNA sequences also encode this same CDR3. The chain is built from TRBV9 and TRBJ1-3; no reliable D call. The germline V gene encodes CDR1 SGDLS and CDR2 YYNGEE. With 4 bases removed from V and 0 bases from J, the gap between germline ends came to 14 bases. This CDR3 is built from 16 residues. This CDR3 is CASSPPGLSSGNTIYF. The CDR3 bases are TGTGCCAGCAGCCCGCCTGGACTGAGCTCTGGAAACACCATATATTTT.

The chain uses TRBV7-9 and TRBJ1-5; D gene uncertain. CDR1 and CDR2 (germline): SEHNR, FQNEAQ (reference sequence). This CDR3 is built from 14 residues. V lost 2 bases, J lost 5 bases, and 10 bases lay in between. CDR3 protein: CASSLKGGDQPQHF. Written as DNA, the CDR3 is TGTGCCAGCAGCTTAAAAGGTGGAGATCAGCCCCAGCATTTT. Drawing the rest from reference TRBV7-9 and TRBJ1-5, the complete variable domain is DTGVSQNPRHKITKRGQNVTFRCDPISEHNRLYWYRQTLGQGPEFLTYFQNEAQLEKSRLLSDRFSAERPKGSFSTLEIQRTEQGDSAMYLCASSLKGGDQPQHFGDGTRLSIL.

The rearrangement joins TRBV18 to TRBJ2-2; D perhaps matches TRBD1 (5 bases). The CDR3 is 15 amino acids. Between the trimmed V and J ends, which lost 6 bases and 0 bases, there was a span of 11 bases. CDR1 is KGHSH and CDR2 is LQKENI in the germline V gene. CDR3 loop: CASSRDRSNTGELFF. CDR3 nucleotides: TGTGCCAGCTCGAGAGACAGATCGAACACCGGGGAGCTGTTTTTT.

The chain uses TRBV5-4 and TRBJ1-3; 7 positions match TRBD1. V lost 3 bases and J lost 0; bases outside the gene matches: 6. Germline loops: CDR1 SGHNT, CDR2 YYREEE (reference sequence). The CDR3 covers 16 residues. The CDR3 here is CASSWGQPDSGNTIYF. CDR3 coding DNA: TGTGCCAGCAGCTGGGGACAGCCAGACTCTGGAAACACCATATATTTT.

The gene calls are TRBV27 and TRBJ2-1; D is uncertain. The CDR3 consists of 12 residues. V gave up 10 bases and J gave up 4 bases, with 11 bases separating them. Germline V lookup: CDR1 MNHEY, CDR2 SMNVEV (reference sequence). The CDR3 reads CATEDLYNEQFF. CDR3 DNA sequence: TGTGCCACCGAGGACCTATACAATGAGCAGTTCTTC.

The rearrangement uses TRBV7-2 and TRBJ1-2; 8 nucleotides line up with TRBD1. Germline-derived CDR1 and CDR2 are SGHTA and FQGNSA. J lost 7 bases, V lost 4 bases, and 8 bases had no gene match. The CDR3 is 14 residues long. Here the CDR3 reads CASSSGTGSFGYTF. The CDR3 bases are TGTGCCAGCAGCTCCGGGACAGGCTCCTTTGGCTACACCTTC. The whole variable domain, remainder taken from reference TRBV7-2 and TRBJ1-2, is GAGVSQSPSNKVTEKGKDVELRCDPISGHTALYWYRQSLGQGLEFLIYFQGNSAPDKSGLPSDRFSAERTGGSVSTLTIQRTQQEDSAVYLCASSSGTGSFGYTFGSGTRLTVV.

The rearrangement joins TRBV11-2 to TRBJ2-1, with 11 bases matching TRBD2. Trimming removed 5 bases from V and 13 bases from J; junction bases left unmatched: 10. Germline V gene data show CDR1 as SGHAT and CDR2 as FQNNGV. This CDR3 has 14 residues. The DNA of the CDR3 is TGTGCCAGCAGCCCCGTAACTAGCGGGAGTGTTCAGTTCTTC. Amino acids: CASSPVTSGSVQFF.

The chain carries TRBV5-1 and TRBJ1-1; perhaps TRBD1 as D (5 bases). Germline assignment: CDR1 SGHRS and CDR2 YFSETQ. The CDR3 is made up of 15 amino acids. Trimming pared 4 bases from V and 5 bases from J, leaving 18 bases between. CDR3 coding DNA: TGCGCCAGCAGCGACCAGGGCCCTCTCGGGACTGAAGCTTTCTTT. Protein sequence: CASSDQGPLGTEAFF. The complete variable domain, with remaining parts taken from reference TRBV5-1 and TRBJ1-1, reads KAGVTQTPRYLIKTRGQQVTLSCSPISGHRSVSWYQQTPGQGLQFLFEYFSETQRNKGNFPGRFSGRQFSNSRSEMNVSTLELGDSALYLCASSDQGPLGTEAFFGQGTRLTVV.

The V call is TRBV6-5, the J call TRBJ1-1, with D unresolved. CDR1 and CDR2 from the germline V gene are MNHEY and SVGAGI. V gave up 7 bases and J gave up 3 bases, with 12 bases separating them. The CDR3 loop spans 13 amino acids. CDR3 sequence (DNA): TGTGCCAGCACTTCCCCCTGGGACACTGAAGCTTTCTTT. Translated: CASTSPWDTEAFF.

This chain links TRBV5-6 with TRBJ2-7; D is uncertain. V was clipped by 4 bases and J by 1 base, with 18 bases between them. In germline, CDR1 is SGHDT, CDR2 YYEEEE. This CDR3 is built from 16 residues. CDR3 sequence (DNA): TGTGCCAGCAGCCAACGACATGCCCCAGCTTCCTACGAGCAGTACTTC. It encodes CASSQRHAPASYEQYF.

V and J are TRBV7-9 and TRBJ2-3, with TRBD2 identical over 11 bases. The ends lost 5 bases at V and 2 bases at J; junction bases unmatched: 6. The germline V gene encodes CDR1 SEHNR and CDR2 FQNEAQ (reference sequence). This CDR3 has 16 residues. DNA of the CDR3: TGTGCCAGCAGCCCGGGACTAGCGGTATCCACAGATACGCAGTATTTT. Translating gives CASSPGLAVSTDTQYF.

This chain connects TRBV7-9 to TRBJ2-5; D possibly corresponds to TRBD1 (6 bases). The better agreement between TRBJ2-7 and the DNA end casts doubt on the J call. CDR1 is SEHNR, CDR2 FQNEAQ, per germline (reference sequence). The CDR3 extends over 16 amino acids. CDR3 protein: CASSLIQTGGSYEQYF. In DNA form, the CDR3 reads TGTGCCAGCAGCCTCATTCAGACAGGAGGATCCTACGAGCAGTACTTC.

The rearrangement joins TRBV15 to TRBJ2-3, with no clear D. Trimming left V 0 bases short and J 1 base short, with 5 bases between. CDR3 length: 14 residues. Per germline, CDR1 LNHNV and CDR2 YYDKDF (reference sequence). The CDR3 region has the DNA TGTGCCACCAGCAGAGATGCCCGCACAGATACGCAGTATTTT. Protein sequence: CATSRDARTDTQYF.

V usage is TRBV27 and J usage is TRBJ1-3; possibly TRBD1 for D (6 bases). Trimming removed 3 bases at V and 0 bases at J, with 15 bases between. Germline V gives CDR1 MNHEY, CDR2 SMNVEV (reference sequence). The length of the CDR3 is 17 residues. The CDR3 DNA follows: TGTGCCAGCAGTTTGTACCCGACAGGCTCCTCTGGAAACACCATATATTTT. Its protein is CASSLYPTGSSGNTIYF.

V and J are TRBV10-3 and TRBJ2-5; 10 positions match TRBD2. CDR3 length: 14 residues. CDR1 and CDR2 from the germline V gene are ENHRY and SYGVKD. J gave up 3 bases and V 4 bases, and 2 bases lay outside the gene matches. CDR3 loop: CAISALAGEETQYF. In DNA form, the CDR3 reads TGTGCCATCAGTGCTCTAGCGGGGGAAGAGACCCAGTACTTC.